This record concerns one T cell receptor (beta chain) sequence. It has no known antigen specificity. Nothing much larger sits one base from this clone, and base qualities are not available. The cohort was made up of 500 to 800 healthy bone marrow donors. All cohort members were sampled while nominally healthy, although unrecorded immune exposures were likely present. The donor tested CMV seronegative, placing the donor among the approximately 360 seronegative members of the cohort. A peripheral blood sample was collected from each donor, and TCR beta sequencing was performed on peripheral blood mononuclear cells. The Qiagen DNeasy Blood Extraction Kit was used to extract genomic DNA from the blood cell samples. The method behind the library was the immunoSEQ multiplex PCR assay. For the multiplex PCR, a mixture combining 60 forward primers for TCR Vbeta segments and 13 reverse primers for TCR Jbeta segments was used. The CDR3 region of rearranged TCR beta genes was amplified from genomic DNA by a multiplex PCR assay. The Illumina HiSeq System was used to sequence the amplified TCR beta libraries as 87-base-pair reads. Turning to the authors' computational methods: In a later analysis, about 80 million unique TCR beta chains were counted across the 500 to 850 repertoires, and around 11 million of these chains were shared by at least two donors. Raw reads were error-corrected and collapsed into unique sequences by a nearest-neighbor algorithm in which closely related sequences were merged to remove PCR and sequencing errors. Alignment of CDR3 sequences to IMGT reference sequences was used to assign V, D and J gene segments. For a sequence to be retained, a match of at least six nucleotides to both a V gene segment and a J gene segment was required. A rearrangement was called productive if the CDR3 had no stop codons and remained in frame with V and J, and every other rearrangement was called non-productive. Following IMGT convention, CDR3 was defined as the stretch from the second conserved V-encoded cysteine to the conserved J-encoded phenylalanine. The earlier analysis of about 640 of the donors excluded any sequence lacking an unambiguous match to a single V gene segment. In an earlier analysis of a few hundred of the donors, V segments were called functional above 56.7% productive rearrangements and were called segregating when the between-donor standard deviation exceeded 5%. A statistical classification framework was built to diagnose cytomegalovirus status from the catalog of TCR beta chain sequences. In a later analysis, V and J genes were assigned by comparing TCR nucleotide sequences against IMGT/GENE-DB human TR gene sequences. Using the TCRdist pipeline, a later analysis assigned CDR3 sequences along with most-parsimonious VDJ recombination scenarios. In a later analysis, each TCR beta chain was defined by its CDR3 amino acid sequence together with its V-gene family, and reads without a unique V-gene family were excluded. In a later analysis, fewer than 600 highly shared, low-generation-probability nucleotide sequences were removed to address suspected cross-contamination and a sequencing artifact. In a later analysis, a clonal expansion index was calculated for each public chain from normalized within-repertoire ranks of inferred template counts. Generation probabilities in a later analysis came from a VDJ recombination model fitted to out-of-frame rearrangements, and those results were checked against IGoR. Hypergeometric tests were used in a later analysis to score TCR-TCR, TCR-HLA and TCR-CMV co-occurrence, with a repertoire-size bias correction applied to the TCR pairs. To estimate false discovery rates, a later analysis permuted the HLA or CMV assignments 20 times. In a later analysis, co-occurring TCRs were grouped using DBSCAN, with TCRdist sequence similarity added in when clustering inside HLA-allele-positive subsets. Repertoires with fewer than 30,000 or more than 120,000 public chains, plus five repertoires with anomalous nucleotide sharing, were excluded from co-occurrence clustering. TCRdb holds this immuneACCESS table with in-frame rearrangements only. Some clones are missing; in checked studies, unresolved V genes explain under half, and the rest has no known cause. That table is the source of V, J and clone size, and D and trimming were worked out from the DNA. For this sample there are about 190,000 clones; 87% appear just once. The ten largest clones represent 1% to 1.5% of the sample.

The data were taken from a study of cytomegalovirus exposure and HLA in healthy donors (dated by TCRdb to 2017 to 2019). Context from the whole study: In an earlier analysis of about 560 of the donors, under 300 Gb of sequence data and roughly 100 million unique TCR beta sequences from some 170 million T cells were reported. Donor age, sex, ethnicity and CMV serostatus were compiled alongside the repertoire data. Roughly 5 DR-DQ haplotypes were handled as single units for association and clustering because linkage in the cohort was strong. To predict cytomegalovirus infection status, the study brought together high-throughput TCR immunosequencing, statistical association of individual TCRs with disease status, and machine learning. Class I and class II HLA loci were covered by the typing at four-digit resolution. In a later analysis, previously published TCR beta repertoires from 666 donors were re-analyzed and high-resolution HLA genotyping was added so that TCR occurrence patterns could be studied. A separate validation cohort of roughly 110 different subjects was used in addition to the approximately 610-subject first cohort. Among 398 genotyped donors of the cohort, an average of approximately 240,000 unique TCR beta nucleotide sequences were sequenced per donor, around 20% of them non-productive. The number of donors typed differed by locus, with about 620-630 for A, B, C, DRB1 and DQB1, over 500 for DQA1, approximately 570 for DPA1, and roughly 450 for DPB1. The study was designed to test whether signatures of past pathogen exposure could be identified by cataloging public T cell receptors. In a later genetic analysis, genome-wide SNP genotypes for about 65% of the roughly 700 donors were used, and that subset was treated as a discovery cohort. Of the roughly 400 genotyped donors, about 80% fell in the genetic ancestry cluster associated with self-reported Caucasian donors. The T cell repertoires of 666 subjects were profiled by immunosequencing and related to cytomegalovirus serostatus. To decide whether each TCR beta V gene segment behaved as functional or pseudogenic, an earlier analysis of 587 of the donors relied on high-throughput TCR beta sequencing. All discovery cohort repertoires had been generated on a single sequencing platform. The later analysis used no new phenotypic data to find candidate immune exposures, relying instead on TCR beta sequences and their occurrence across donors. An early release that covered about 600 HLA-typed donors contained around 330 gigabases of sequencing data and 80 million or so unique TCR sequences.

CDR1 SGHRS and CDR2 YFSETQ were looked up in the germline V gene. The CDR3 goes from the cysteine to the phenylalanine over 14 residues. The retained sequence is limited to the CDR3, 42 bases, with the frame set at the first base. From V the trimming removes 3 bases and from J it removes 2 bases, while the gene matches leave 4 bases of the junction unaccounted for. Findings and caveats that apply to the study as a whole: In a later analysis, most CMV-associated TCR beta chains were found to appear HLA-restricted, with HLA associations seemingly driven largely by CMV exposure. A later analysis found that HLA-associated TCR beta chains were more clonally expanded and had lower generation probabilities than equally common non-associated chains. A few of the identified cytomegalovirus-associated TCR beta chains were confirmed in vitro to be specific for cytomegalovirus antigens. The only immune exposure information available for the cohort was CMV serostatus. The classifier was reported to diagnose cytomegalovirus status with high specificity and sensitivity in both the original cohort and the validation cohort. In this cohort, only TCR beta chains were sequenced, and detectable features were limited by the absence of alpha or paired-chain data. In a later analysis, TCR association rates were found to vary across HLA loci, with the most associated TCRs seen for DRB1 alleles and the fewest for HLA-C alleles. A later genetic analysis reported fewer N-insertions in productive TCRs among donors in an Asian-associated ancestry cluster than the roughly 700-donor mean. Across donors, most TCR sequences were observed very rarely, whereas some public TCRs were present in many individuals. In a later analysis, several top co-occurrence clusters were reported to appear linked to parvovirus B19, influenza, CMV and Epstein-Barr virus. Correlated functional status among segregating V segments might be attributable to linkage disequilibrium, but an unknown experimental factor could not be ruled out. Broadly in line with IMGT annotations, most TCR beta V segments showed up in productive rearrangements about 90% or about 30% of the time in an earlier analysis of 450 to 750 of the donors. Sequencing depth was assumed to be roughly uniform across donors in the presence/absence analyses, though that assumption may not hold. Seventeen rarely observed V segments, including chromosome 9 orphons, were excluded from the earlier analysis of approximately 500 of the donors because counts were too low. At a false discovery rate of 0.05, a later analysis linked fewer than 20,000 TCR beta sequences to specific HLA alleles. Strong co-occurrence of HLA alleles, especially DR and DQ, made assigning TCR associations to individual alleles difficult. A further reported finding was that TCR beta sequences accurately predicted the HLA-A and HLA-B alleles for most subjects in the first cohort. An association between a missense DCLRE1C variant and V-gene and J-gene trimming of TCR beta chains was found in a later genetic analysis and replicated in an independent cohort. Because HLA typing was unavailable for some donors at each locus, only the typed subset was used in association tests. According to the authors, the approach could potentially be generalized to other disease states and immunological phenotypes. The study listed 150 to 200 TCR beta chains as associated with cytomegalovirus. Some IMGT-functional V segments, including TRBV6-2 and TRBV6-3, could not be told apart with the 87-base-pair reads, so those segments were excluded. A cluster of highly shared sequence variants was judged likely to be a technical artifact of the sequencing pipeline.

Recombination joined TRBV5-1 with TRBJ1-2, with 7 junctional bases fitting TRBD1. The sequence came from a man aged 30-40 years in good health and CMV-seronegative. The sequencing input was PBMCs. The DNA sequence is TGCGCCAGCAGCTACCAGGGGGGAAACTATGGCTACACCTTC. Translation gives CASSYQGGNYGYTF. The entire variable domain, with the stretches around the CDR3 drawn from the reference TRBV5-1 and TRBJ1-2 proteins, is KAGVTQTPRYLIKTRGQQVTLSCSPISGHRSVSWYQQTPGQGLQFLFEYFSETQRNKGNFPGRFSGRQFSNSRSEMNVSTLELGDSALYLCASSYQGGNYGYTFGSGTRLTVV.